The 5 T cell receptor beta chains below all came from one sample that was sequenced in a study of cytomegalovirus exposure and HLA in healthy donors. PCR was performed using 60 Vbeta and 13 Jbeta primers. The assay was immunoSEQ multiplex PCR, and TCRdb's table has in-frame clones only and misses some. Counted here are roughly 130,000 clones, approximately 80% occurring once; the ten biggest clones make up approximately 10%. Sample: PBMCs. The receptors here all came from a male donor in good health and CMV-seropositive.

This sequence joins TRBV19 and TRBJ1-5; D unresolved. This CDR3 comprises 16 residues. V shed 1 base and J shed 9 bases, with 19 bases lying between them. Germline V lookup: CDR1 LNHDA, CDR2 SQIVND (reference sequence). The CDR3 reads CASSIVSRVPARPQHF. The CDR3 region has the DNA TGTGCCAGTAGTATAGTATCACGGGTCCCTGCGCGGCCCCAGCATTTT.

This chain uses TRBV7-2 with TRBJ2-7; 10 positions agree with TRBD1. With V trimmed by 5 bases and J by 2 bases, 6 bases remained unmatched. CDR1 and CDR2 from the germline V gene are SGHTA and FQGNSA. The CDR3 is 15 residues long. The CDR3 protein is CASSQRDRGAYEQYF. In DNA, the CDR3 is TGTGCCAGCAGCCAGAGGGACAGGGGAGCCTACGAGCAGTACTTC.

This chain links TRBV4-3 with TRBJ2-3, with TRBD1 matching over 10 bases. Losses at the gene ends were 4 bases for V and 1 base for J; bases not matched to a gene: 2. CDR3 size: 15 residues. Germline values: CDR1 LGHNA, CDR2 YSLEER. This CDR3 is CASSPGQGGTDTQYF. CDR3 DNA sequence: TGCGCCAGCAGCCCCGGACAGGGGGGCACAGATACGCAGTATTTT.

To note about this clone: Germline and junction disagree at one end, which may indicate a read error. The rearrangement links TRBV5-1 to TRBJ2-6; the D gene is possibly TRBD1 (5 bases). Germline V gives CDR1 SGHRS, CDR2 YFSETQ. The CDR3 covers 15 residues. CDR3 loop: CASSESNSGANGLTF. The CDR3, as DNA: TGCGCCAGCAGCGAATCGAACTCTGGGGCCAACGGCCTGACTTTC.

The rearrangement uses TRBV5-1 and TRBJ1-1; D is unclear. The CDR3 consists of 14 residues. With 5 bases removed from V and 0 bases from J, the gap between germline ends came to 11 bases. Germline CDR1 and CDR2: SGHRS and YFSETQ. Here the CDR3 DNA reads TGCGCCAGCAGAAGTGGCCACATGAACACTGAAGCTTTCTTT. Its translation: CASRSGHMNTEAFF.